The source of this T cell receptor beta chain is a study of T cell responses to AZD1222 COVID-19 vaccine. Concerning this clone: Antigen: not known.

General study points: Two AZD1222 doses significantly raised spike-specific TCR breadth and depth over controls. Females made up more of the donors, who were largely white British, and clonal diversity may have come out too low.

Between the trimmed V and J ends, which lost 5 bases and 7 bases, there was a span of 20 bases. This CDR3 is built from 15 residues. The germline gives CDR1 SGHTA, CDR2 FQGNSA. Libraries were prepared by immunoSEQ multiplex PCR; TCRdb keeps only in-frame clonotypes and omits some of them. In the table there are more than 110,000 clones, more than 85% of which are singletons. The chain recombines TRBV7-2 with TRBJ1-1; D perhaps matches TRBD1 (5 bases). This TCR was sampled from an adult in good health. The sequences come from peripheral blood, collected on day 0 of AZD1222 vaccination. The CDR3 DNA is TGTGCCAGCAGCCGGAACCTAAGGGGAAGCGGTGAAGCTTTCTTT. Protein product: CASSRNLRGSGEAFF. Filled out from reference TRBV7-2 and TRBJ1-1, the complete variable domain reads GAGVSQSPSNKVTEKGKDVELRCDPISGHTALYWYRQSLGQGLEFLIYFQGNSAPDKSGLPSDRFSAERTGGSVSTLTIQRTQQEDSAVYLCASSRNLRGSGEAFFGQGTRLTVV.